This TCR beta chain derives from a study of identical twins. Notes on the study in general: For monozygotic twins, models underestimated out-of-frame TCR alpha sharing.

A remark on this clonotype: Its target is not known.

The J segment lost 0 bases and the V segment lost 7 bases, leaving 6 bases of the junction unmatched. Germline CDR1 reads SGHRS; CDR2 reads YFSETQ. The CDR3 extends over 15 amino acids. MiXCR, run by TCRdb on the 5' RACE reads, gives a single entry per CDR3 protein. Of roughly 540,000 distinct CDR3 sequences in the sample, around 20% were seen once. These sequences were also reported in another study, on T cells expressing NK-cell markers.

What was sequenced was CD4+ T cells sorted from blood. The source of this sequence is a woman under 30 in good health. The V and J genes are TRBV5-1 and TRBJ2-5; 10 bases align to TRBD2. CDR3 DNA sequence: TGCGCCAGCGCCACTAGCGGGACGTACCAAGAGACCCAGTACTTC. Translation gives CASATSGTYQETQYF.